This passage covers 24 T cell receptor beta chains from one sample sequenced in a study of Ad26.COV2.S vaccination and SARS-CoV-2 variants. Sequencing used immunoSEQ multiplex PCR; TCRdb keeps in-frame clones, though not all of them. The sample carries roughly 700,000 clones, 89% recorded once. Documented treatment: over 15 received Ad26.COV2.S at low or high dose, single or two shots; several received placebo; per-sample allocation not given. Vaccine and placebo recipients were sampled on day 63 after the first injection. The material sequenced was peripheral blood, taken in a trial of Ad26.COV2.S vaccine versus placebo. The receptors were sampled from a person aged 18-65 years who received the Ad26.COV2.S COVID-19 vaccine or a placebo.

This clone was picked up a small number of times. The chain couples TRBV19 to TRBJ1-2, with TRBD1 matching 8 bases. This CDR3 region has 14 residues. J lost 4 bases, V lost 7 bases, and 8 bases had no gene match. The V gene's germline CDR1 is LNHDA and CDR2 SQIVND (reference sequence). CDR3 nucleotides: TGTGCCAGTACCCTGACAGGGGTTGGCTATGGCTACACCTTC. The encoded protein is CASTLTGVGYGYTF.

This rearrangement joins TRBV10-1 to TRBJ2-7; 10 bases fit TRBD1. V trimming: 3 bases; J trimming: 7 bases; junction bases outside the gene matches: 12. Germline loops: CDR1 WNHNN, CDR2 SYGVQD (reference sequence). This CDR3 is 16 amino acids long. The CDR3 DNA follows: TGCGCCAGCAGTGATTACCCGGGACAGGGGTCGTGGGAGCAGTACTTC. Amino acid sequence: CASSDYPGQGSWEQYF.

This rearrangement joins TRBV28 to TRBJ2-1; the D is unclear. This CDR3 has 14 amino acids. V lost 6 bases and J lost 6, with 15 bases in between. Germline V CDR1 and CDR2: MDHEN, SYDVKM. CDR3 nucleotide sequence: TGTGCCAGCAGCCACCCCACCACCAGCAATGAGCAGTTCTTC. This codes for CASSHPTTSNEQFF.

This chain uses TRBV30 with TRBJ2-5, with D maybe TRBD2 (6 bases). Germline V lookup: CDR1 GTSNPN, CDR2 SVGIG (reference sequence). Trimming took off 0 bases at V and 0 bases at J, with 11 bases between the two ends. This CDR3 spans 15 amino acids. CDR3 residues: CAWSVGGRNQETQYF. The CDR3 DNA follows: TGTGCCTGGAGTGTTGGGGGGAGGAACCAAGAGACCCAGTACTTC.

The chain employs TRBV6-5 and TRBJ2-7, with D maybe TRBD1 (5 bases). V was clipped by 4 bases and J by 8 bases, with 15 bases between them. The CDR3 runs 13 residues. Germline CDR1 and CDR2: MNHEY and SVGAGI. CDR3 sequence reads: CASSFGQGDKQYF. CDR3 in DNA: TGTGCCAGCAGTTTCGGACAAGGCGACAAGCAGTACTTC.

The chain combines TRBV3-1 (or the pseudogene TRBV3-2) with TRBJ2-7; 9 bases map to TRBD2. Germline V gene sequence: CDR1 LGHDT, CDR2 YNNKEL (reference sequence). This CDR3 contains 15 residues. J lost 5 bases, V lost 0 bases, and 5 bases had no gene match. CDR3 coding DNA: TGTGCCAGCAGCCAAGATTTCAGCGGGAGGAACGAGCAGTACTTC. Residues: CASSQDFSGRNEQYF.

The chain joins TRBV5-1 to TRBJ1-1; D unclear. The length of the CDR3 is 14 residues. CDR1 is SGHRS and CDR2 is YFSETQ in the germline V gene. Trimming left V 0 bases short and J 7 bases short, with 13 bases between. The CDR3 DNA reads TGCGCCAGCAGCTTGGAAGGTGGCAGAAGTGAAGCTTTCTTT. Translating gives CASSLEGGRSEAFF.

This chain links TRBV7-2 with TRBJ2-3; either TRBD1 or TRBD2 may supply D (5 bases each). V was shortened by 7 bases and J by 6 bases, with 17 bases between the two germline ends. This CDR3 contains 14 residues. The germline V gene encodes CDR1 SGHTA and CDR2 FQGNSA. The CDR3 region has the DNA TGTGCCAGCACCTCGGGGCGACACACGGATACGCAGTATTTT. Protein product: CASTSGRHTDTQYF.

The chain couples TRBV5-8 to TRBJ2-4; D is possibly TRBD1 (6 bases). Between the trimmed V and J ends, which lost 0 bases and 8 bases, there was a span of 15 bases. Germline loops: CDR1 SGHTS, CDR2 YDEGEE. The CDR3 length is 15 residues. The CDR3 bases are TGTGCCAGCAGCTTGGGGGGGCCGAAATGGGACATTCAGTACTTC. This gives the protein CASSLGGPKWDIQYF.

The chain couples TRBV20-1 to TRBJ2-1; 9 bases match TRBD1. J gave up 6 bases and V 7 bases, and 1 base lay outside the gene matches. In germline, CDR1 is DFQATT, CDR2 SNEGSKA (reference sequence). This CDR3 contains 11 residues. The CDR3 sequence: CSGQGGNEQFF. The CDR3 bases are TGCAGTGGACAGGGGGGCAATGAGCAGTTCTTC.

The J gene is TRBJ1-3, the V gene TRBV28; D is uncertain. Germline V gives CDR1 MDHEN, CDR2 SYDVKM. V was pared by 3 bases and J by 5 bases, with 11 bases between. The CDR3 contains 14 residues. The CDR3 nucleotides read TGTGCCAGCAGTTTTTCCGACTTAAGAAACACCATATATTTT. The encoded protein is CASSFSDLRNTIYF.

This chain uses TRBV5-1 with TRBJ1-1, with unresolved D. The CDR3 has 10 residues. The germline gives CDR1 SGHRS, CDR2 YFSETQ. With 6 bases removed from V and 6 bases from J, the gap between germline ends came to 6 bases. CDR3 in amino acids: CASKASEAFF. As DNA, the CDR3 is TGCGCCAGCAAGGCCTCTGAAGCTTTCTTT.

This CDR3 is CASSGGGSNQPQHF. The DNA of the CDR3 is TGTGCCAGCAGTGGAGGGGGTAGCAATCAGCCCCAGCATTTT. V and J are TRBV9 and TRBJ1-5; D possibly corresponds to TRBD1 (6 bases). Trimming removed 5 bases from V and 0 bases from J, with 9 bases in between. Germline V lookup: CDR1 SGDLS, CDR2 YYNGEE. CDR3 size: 14 residues.

The chain has TRBV2 and TRBJ1-1; no definite D call. The CDR3 contains 15 residues. V was clipped by 1 base and J by 1 base, with 10 bases between them. The V gene's germline CDR1 is SNHLY and CDR2 FYNNEI. CDR3 loop: CASSEGRISNTEAFF. The CDR3 DNA follows: TGTGCCAGCAGTGAAGGACGGATATCGAACACTGAAGCTTTCTTT.

The chain couples TRBV7-8 to TRBJ1-2; D is unresolved. Germline V gives CDR1 SGHVS, CDR2 FQNEAQ. V was shortened by 3 bases and J by 3 bases, with 5 bases between the two germline ends. CDR3 size: 12 residues. The CDR3 DNA sequence: TGTGCCAGCAGCTTTGGGCACTATGGCTACACCTTC. Amino acids: CASSFGHYGYTF.

In DNA form, the CDR3 reads TGTGCCAACCAGAAGGGCAATGAGCAGTTCTTC. This codes for CANQKGNEQFF. The chain links TRBV2 to TRBJ2-1; D is ambiguous. Trimming stripped 10 bases from V and 6 bases from J, with 10 bases between. Germline CDR1 is SNHLY and CDR2 is FYNNEI. This CDR3 has 11 amino acids.

For the CDR3, the DNA is TGTGCCAGCTCACTAACTAGCGGGGTATTGAATGAGCAGTTCTTC. This encodes CASSLTSGVLNEQFF. The chain employs TRBV18 and TRBJ2-1, with 10 bases lining up with TRBD2. V lost 4 bases, J lost 7 bases, and 7 bases stayed unmatched. This CDR3 contains 15 residues. Germline CDR1 reads KGHSH; CDR2 reads LQKENI.

The chain joins TRBV11-2 to TRBJ2-1; D is possibly TRBD2 (6 bases). The CDR3 is 14 amino acids. Germline CDR1 reads SGHAT; CDR2 reads FQNNGV. The V end was cut by 7 bases, the J end by 5 bases, with 15 bases between. CDR3 nucleotides: TGTGCCAGCAAACCTAGCGTCACAAACAATGAGCAGTTCTTC. It is translated as CASKPSVTNNEQFF. Together with reference TRBV11-2 and TRBJ2-1, the CDR3 gives the full variable domain: EAGVAQSPRYKIIEKRQSVAFWCNPISGHATLYWYQQILGQGPKLLIQFQNNGVVDDSQLPKDRFSAERLKGVDSTLKIQPAKLEDSAVYLCASKPSVTNNEQFFGPGTRLTVL.

This clone was picked up one time. V is TRBV27 and J is TRBJ1-5; unclear D gene. V lost 5 bases and J lost 3, with 17 bases in between. CDR3 length: 16 amino acids. Germline loops: CDR1 MNHEY, CDR2 SMNVEV (reference sequence). CDR3 nucleotides: TGTGCCAGCAGTCCCTTGGAGTTGAGGGCCAATCAGCCCCAGCATTTT. Its translation: CASSPLELRANQPQHF.

The chain employs TRBV5-4 and TRBJ2-3, with D perhaps matching TRBD1 (5 bases). Trimming took 1 base from V and 0 from J, leaving 12 bases between them. Germline CDR1 and CDR2: SGHNT and YYREEE (reference sequence). The CDR3 consists of 16 residues. The chain's CDR3 is CASSLSQGASTDTQYF. CDR3 sequence (DNA): TGTGCCAGCAGCTTGTCCCAGGGTGCTAGCACAGATACGCAGTATTTT.

About this clone itself: Other DNA sequences in this specimen translate into the identical CDR3. This sequence joins TRBV27 and TRBJ1-1; TRBD1 aligns across 7 bases. Trimming cost V 5 bases and J 2 bases; bases outside gene matches: 5. Per germline, CDR1 MNHEY and CDR2 SMNVEV (reference sequence). This CDR3 has 14 amino acids. CDR3 loop: CASSPGDRNTEAFF. The CDR3 nucleotides read TGTGCCAGCAGTCCCGGGGACAGAAACACTGAAGCTTTCTTT.

This chain joins TRBV11-2 and TRBJ2-2, with D tentatively TRBD2 (5 bases). CDR3 size: 14 residues. Trimming removed 1 base at V and 4 bases at J, with 7 bases between. Germline loops: CDR1 SGHAT, CDR2 FQNNGV. The CDR3 spells CASSLVAFTGELFF. For the CDR3, the DNA is TGTGCCAGCAGCTTAGTAGCGTTCACCGGGGAGCTGTTTTTT.

The gene calls are TRBV6-4 and TRBJ2-1; 7 bases map to TRBD1. This CDR3 is 15 amino acids long. Trimming removed 4 bases from V and 4 bases from J; junction bases left unmatched: 7. Per the germline V gene, CDR1 is MRHNA and CDR2 is SNTAGT. The CDR3 is CASSANRGPYNEQFF. CDR3 in DNA: TGTGCCAGCAGTGCGAACAGGGGACCGTACAATGAGCAGTTCTTC.

The J gene is TRBJ2-2, the V gene TRBV19; 8 nucleotides align to TRBD2. The CDR3 has 15 residues. The germline gives CDR1 LNHDA, CDR2 SQIVND (reference sequence). V lost 4 bases, J lost 6 bases, and 7 bases stayed unmatched. The CDR3 loop is CASSRVAGKPGELFF. The CDR3 bases are TGTGCCAGTAGTAGAGTAGCGGGAAAGCCCGGGGAGCTGTTTTTT.